What follows is one T cell receptor beta chain and its context. The antigen remains undetermined. The sample belongs to a study of T cell responses to AZD1222 COVID-19 vaccine. General study findings and limits: Donor demographics were predominantly white British with a female majority; clonal diversity may be underestimated. The CD4 TCRs associated with vaccination extended across spike and predominated at 160-218 and 743-854.

Using immunoSEQ multiplex PCR, the repertoire was profiled, and TCRdb retains in-frame clones only, with some absent. The table has tens of thousands of clones, approximately 83% seen once; the top ten hold 8% to 13%. The CDR3 extends over 15 amino acids. CDR1 LNHDA and CDR2 SQIVND come from the germline V gene (reference sequence). The junction had 9 bases not matched to a gene; V was cut back by 5 bases and J by 6 bases. This TCR was sampled from an adult who received the AZD1222 COVID-19 vaccine. The sample was peripheral blood, taken 28 days after the second AZD1222 dose. The V call is TRBV19, the J call TRBJ2-2, with 7 bases aligning to TRBD2. CDR3 sequence: CASSGGDEAAGELFF. The CDR3 DNA sequence: TGTGCCAGTAGTGGGGGGGACGAGGCCGCCGGGGAGCTGTTTTTT.